This TCR beta chain is drawn from a study of identical twins (dated by TCRdb to about 2016). Regarding the study in general: The study deep-sequenced TCR alpha and beta repertoires from monozygotic twins, unrelated adults of various ages and cord blood to test whether fetal clonotypes persist. To rule out contamination, replicate twin experiments were performed at different times with different library preparation protocols. On the study overall, not on this receptor specifically: In monozygotic twins, out-of-frame TCR alpha sharing was systematically underestimated by recombination models, although the models agreed with sharing between unrelated individuals. Because the same donors could not be followed over many years, the conclusions relied on cross-sectional statistical analysis. In beta out-of-frame sequences, excess twin sharing was weaker, because having fewer shared sequences lowered the signal-to-noise ratio. Zero-insertion analyses could be partly confounded by invariant T cells such as MAIT and iNKT, although diverse VJ usage argued against such confounding for most clonotypes. Compared with coincidental sharing between unrelated individuals, out-of-frame TCR alpha sequences shared between twins had an excess of sequences with low generation probability. Fewer insertions were carried by abundant cord blood beta clonotypes; a weaker similar trend was observed in young adult naive repertoires, while no such trend was observed in memory repertoires.

This clonotype was seen ten or more times. The antigen this receptor binds is unknown. Base qualities are not recorded, but no much larger clone differs from it by a single base. Every donor was a healthy Caucasian. The twin cohort comprised three pairs of female monozygotic twins, all aged roughly 18 to 30 years. Peripheral blood mononuclear cells were the source from which RNA for the TCR libraries was isolated. The method behind the library was 5' RACE. Sequencing relied on an Illumina HiSeq 2000. Template switching introduced a universal primer binding site; the final cDNA contained a unique molecular identifier, enabling accurate counting of TCR cDNA molecules. First-strand cDNA for TCR alpha and beta chains was synthesized from specific primers in the conserved constant-segment region. To control for contamination, every cDNA library was double barcoded, receiving both a SMART-Mk sample barcode and Illumina barcodes. TruSeq adapter sequences along with Illumina sample barcodes were introduced in two successive PCR steps. The Illumina HiSeq platform was used with custom primers to sequence TCR alpha and beta cDNA libraries. The source study handled its data this way. Unique molecular identifiers were extracted from raw reads with MiGEC, and CDR3 positions were determined with MiXCR. Recombination models were inferred per individual with the repgenHMM and IGoR tools using an EM algorithm. The tcR package in R was used for shared clonotype analysis, with sharing normalized by the product of cloneset sizes. To study raw recombination free of thymic and clonal selection effects, out-of-frame nonproductive sequences were analyzed. TCRdb passed the public sequencing reads through fastp at Q25 and MiXCR, retaining productive beta sequences. Identical CDR3 proteins give one entry, which carries the most common genes and DNA. It is TCRdb's table, rather than the study itself, that gives the V and J calls and clone size. The sample includes a few hundred thousand distinct CDR3 sequences, with 7.5% to 10% observed a single time. The top ten clonotypes cover roughly 3% of the sample.

Trimming leaves V shorter by 6 bases and J shorter by 5 bases, with the junction holding 7 bases beyond the gene matches. From cysteine to phenylalanine, the CDR3 is 15 amino acids long. CDR3 DNA only is kept here, 45 bases in frame from base 1. These same data were also listed under a study on yellow fever vaccine responses in identical twins. Per the second study: According to the authors, in identical twins the way T cells responded to vaccination appeared partly convergent and partly personalized. Focusing on identical twins, the study followed the T cell clones that responded to the vaccine, and did so with precision.

The sequence links TRBV12-3 or TRBV12-4 to TRBJ2-2, and 9 bases in between align with TRBD1. Sequenced: PBMCs. The TCR comes from a young woman in good health. The CDR3 has the sequence CASSYGTGRTGELFF. At the DNA level, the sequence is TGTGCCAGCAGCTACGGGACAGGGAGGACCGGGGAGCTGTTTTTT.